This T cell receptor (beta chain) was observed in a study of blood T cell repertoires in COVID-19. The overall study: COVID-19 samples collected from the United States, Italy and Spain covered acute and convalescent phases. PBMCs, B-cell-depleted T cells, or T cells provided the cDNA or gDNA that made up the material.

In the source study's methods: Using reference gene primer amplification, nucleated cell counts were estimated. Assay: immunoSEQ multiplex PCR; the TCRdb copy retains only in-frame clones and omits some. The V and J calls and clone size come from that table; D and trimming were worked out from the DNA. The sample holds about 100,000 clones, around 85% seen once. The CDR3 sequence is 14 residues long. Trimming left V 5 bases short and J 2 bases short, with 14 bases between. Germline lookup yields CDR1 SGHKS and CDR2 YYEKEE (reference sequence). This chain uses TRBV5-5 with TRBJ2-7, with D possibly being TRBD2 (6 bases). The TCR sequence derives from a human donor in a cohort sampled during active COVID-19. Sequencing was carried out using peripheral blood. DNA for the CDR3: TGTGCCAGCAGATGGGACTGGATAACCTACGAGCAGTACTTC. Its protein product is CASRWDWITYEQYF.